The 19 T cell receptor beta chains presented below share a single source sample, sequenced in a study of blood T cells in healthy people across ages (dated by TCRdb to between 2014 and 2016). Library generation was performed with 5' RACE. For sequencing, an Illumina HiSeq 2500 was employed. A second roughly 7 to 11 cycle PCR used a sample-barcoded 5' primer and a J-beta primer mix. The public reads were quality trimmed at Q25 with fastp and then assembled into clones with MiXCR by TCRdb, keeping productive beta chains. Each CDR3 protein gets just one entry, which takes the most common genes and DNA from the rows behind it. The sample table contains 600,000 or so distinct CDR3 sequences; only one count was recorded for about 30% of them. Together, the top ten hold 15% to 19% of the sample. The source material was blood. All receptors come from a woman aged 80 or older in good health.

This clonotype was recorded many times. Germline and junction disagree at one end, which may indicate a read error. The rearrangement links TRBV7-2 to TRBJ2-1; 8 bases line up with TRBD2. Looked up from germline, CDR1 is SGHTA and CDR2 is FQGNSA. CDR3 length equals 15 residues. In nucleotides, the CDR3 is TGCGCCAGCAGCCTAGGACTAGCTTCATACAATGAGCAGTTCTTC. Encoded protein: CASSLGLASYNEQFF.

This clonotype showed up many times. The CDR3 protein is CASSQGGTVSYGYTF. The CDR3 region has the DNA TGCGCCAGCAGCCAAGGAGGGACCGTAAGCTATGGCTACACCTTC. The gene calls are TRBV4-3 and TRBJ1-2; TRBD1 is a possible D gene (5 bases). Trimming took 1 base from V and 4 from J, leaving 13 bases between them. Per the germline V gene, CDR1 is LGHNA and CDR2 is YSLEER. The CDR3 has 15 residues.

This clonotype showed up many times. CDR3 bases: TGTGCCAGTAGTATGCAGCGGTCTAACAATGAGCAGTTCTTC. It is translated as CASSMQRSNNEQFF. This rearrangement joins TRBV19 to TRBJ2-1; D is perhaps TRBD2 (5 bases). Per the germline V gene, CDR1 is LNHDA and CDR2 is SQIVND (reference sequence). Trimming left V 3 bases short and J 5 bases short, with 11 bases between. CDR3 length: 14 amino acids.

This clonotype was detected many times. The chain is built from TRBV6-1 and TRBJ2-3, with D perhaps given as TRBD1 or TRBD2 (5 bases each). Germline V gives CDR1 MNHNS, CDR2 SASEGT. The V gene lost 7 bases and the J gene lost 0 bases, with 11 bases spanning the gap. The CDR3 spans 14 residues. CDR3 DNA sequence: TGTGCCAGCATGATGAGGGGTAGCACAGATACGCAGTATTTT. Translated, it gives CASMMRGSTDTQYF.

This clonotype was recorded many times. This sequence joins TRBV6-5 and TRBJ1-1; D gene uncertain. V dropped 4 bases and J dropped 3 bases, with 3 bases sitting between them. Germline loops: CDR1 MNHEY, CDR2 SVGAGI. The CDR3 has 11 residues. CDR3 loop: CASSSYTEAFF. CDR3 DNA: TGTGCCAGCAGTTCTTACACTGAAGCTTTCTTT.

Regarding this clonotype: Sequence at one end of the junction differs from germline and may be a read error. This sequence joins TRBV7-2 and TRBJ2-1; TRBD2 is a possible D gene (6 bases). This CDR3 is 12 amino acids long. CDR1 is SGHTA and CDR2 is FQGNSA in the germline V gene. CDR3 region: CASSLDGGVQVF. Written as DNA, the CDR3 is TGTGCCAGCAGCTTAGACGGGGGAGTGCAGGTCTTC. Using reference TRBV7-2 and TRBJ2-1 for the parts outside the CDR3, the full variable domain is GAGVSQSPSNKVTEKGKDVELRCDPISGHTALYWYRQSLGQGLEFLIYFQGNSAPDKSGLPSDRFSAERTGGSVSTLTIQRTQQEDSAVYLCASSLDGGVQVFGPGTRLTVL.

With respect to this clonotype: Since a much larger clone is just one base distant, this may be a read error. The gene calls are TRBV10-3 and TRBJ2-5, with unresolved D. Germline-derived CDR1 and CDR2 are ENHRY and SYGVKD. The CDR3 is made up of 12 amino acids. Trimming shortened V by 7 bases and J by 11 bases, and 17 bases separated the two germline ends. CDR3 bases: TGTGCCATCACTAGTCTCCGGAATGAGCAGTACTTC. Translated, it gives CAITSLRNEQYF.

Only a few counts were recorded for this clonotype. This rearrangement joins TRBV6-2 or TRBV6-3 to TRBJ1-4; perhaps TRBD1 as D (6 bases). This CDR3 comprises 17 residues. Germline V gives CDR1 MNHEY, CDR2 SVGEGT. Trimming cost V 7 bases and J 8 bases, with 26 bases left between them. The CDR3 DNA follows: TGTGCCAGCACCCTAACAGGGCGGAGGGCGAGGTGGGAAAAACTGTTTTTT. Translated, it gives CASTLTGRRARWEKLFF.

Details on this clonotype: A read error may be the cause here, since a much bigger clone is one base away. The rearrangement uses TRBV20-1 and TRBJ1-6, with unresolved D. This CDR3 comprises 13 residues. CDR1 is DFQATT and CDR2 is SNEGSKA in the germline V gene (reference sequence). CDR3 in amino acids: CSARSTDNSPPHF. The CDR3 DNA is TGCAGTGCTAGGTCAACGGATAATTCACCCCCCCACTTT.

This clonotype was detected many times. The gene calls are TRBV4-2 and TRBJ2-5; 7 nucleotides line up with TRBD1. V gave up 4 bases and J gave up 2 bases; unmatched junction bases: 7. Germline values: CDR1 LGHNA, CDR2 YNFKEQ. The CDR3 covers 15 residues. CDR3 nucleotides: TGTGCCAGCAGCCCGACGGCGGACAGGCAAGAGACCCAGTACTTC. It yields the protein CASSPTADRQETQYF.

This clonotype has a count of ten or more. This chain joins TRBV5-4 and TRBJ1-2; D gene unclear. V lost 0 bases to trimming and J lost 4 bases, with 13 bases between them. The CDR3 has 15 amino acids. CDR1 is SGHNT, CDR2 YYREEE, per germline (reference sequence). The CDR3 sequence: CASSLVGRLIYGYTF. The DNA of the CDR3 is TGTGCCAGCAGCTTGGTGGGCAGGCTGATCTATGGCTACACCTTC. The entire variable domain, with the rest obtained from reference TRBV5-4 and TRBJ1-2, is as follows: ETGVTQSPTHLIKTRGQQVTLRCSSQSGHNTVSWYQQALGQGPQFIFQYYREEENGRGNFPPRFSGLQFPNYSSELNVNALELDDSALYLCASSLVGRLIYGYTFGSGTRLTVV.

Regarding this clonotype: Since a much larger clone is just one base distant, this may be a read error. The chain links TRBV6-6 to TRBJ2-1; 9 bases match TRBD2. CDR1 and CDR2 from the germline V gene are MNHNY and SVGAGI (reference sequence). This CDR3 has 15 amino acids. The CDR3 spells CASSPGAGGYNVQFF. For the CDR3, the DNA is TGTGCCAGCAGCCCGGGAGCGGGGGGTTATAATGTGCAGTTCTTC.

J is TRBJ2-1 and V is TRBV30; 10 bases are a match to TRBD2. The CDR3 spans 16 residues. CDR1 is GTSNPN and CDR2 is SVGIG in the germline V gene (reference sequence). J lost 4 bases, V lost 4 bases, and 10 bases had no gene match. CDR3 sequence reads: CAWTRGGSGGYNEQFF. DNA for the CDR3: TGTGCCTGGACCCGAGGTGGTAGCGGGGGGTACAATGAGCAGTTCTTC.

This clonotype was found many times. The rearrangement joins TRBV5-1 to TRBJ2-1; 8 bases align to TRBD1. With 3 bases clipped from V and 7 bases from J, the junction kept 6 bases outside the gene matches. Germline CDR1 SGHRS, CDR2 YFSETQ. The CDR3 has 14 residues. This CDR3 reads CASSSGQEGNEQFF. Here the CDR3 DNA reads TGCGCCAGCAGCTCGGGACAGGAGGGGAATGAGCAGTTCTTC.

This clonotype was detected ten times or more. The chain couples TRBV5-5 to TRBJ2-1; D is uncertain. V was clipped by 0 bases and J by 9 bases, with 10 bases between them. This CDR3 has 13 amino acids. Germline assignment: CDR1 SGHKS and CDR2 YYEKEE (reference sequence). CDR3 amino acids: CASSLADDIEQFF. Here the CDR3 DNA reads TGTGCCAGCAGCTTGGCCGACGACATTGAGCAGTTCTTC.

This clonotype was recorded a few times. The chain uses TRBV28 and TRBJ1-5; D not resolved. In germline, CDR1 is MDHEN, CDR2 SYDVKM. V lost 6 bases to trimming and J lost 2 bases, with 11 bases between them. This CDR3 has 14 residues. The CDR3 protein is CASRAPAGNQPQHF. The CDR3 DNA reads as TGTGCCAGCAGAGCGCCCGCGGGCAATCAGCCCCAGCATTTT.

This clonotype was seen many times. The CDR3 reads CASSSKGWTGPTLAKNIQYF. The DNA of the CDR3 is TGTGCCAGCAGCTCCAAAGGCTGGACAGGGCCAACCTTAGCCAAAAACATTCAGTACTTC. The J gene is TRBJ2-4, the V gene TRBV7-8, with TRBD1 matching 8 bases. This CDR3 comprises 20 residues. V shed 4 bases, J shed 0 bases, and the junction held 17 bases outside the gene matches. Germline V gives CDR1 SGHVS, CDR2 FQNEAQ.

The chain links TRBV3-1 to TRBJ1-6; possible D gene TRBD1, 5 bases. The germline V and J ends were trimmed by 1 base and 9 bases, with 10 bases remaining between them. This CDR3 spans 14 amino acids. Germline V gives CDR1 LGHDT, CDR2 YNNKEL (reference sequence). As DNA, the CDR3 is TGTGCCAGCAGCCAAGGGACATCGGGTTCACCCCTCCACTTT. The encoded protein is CASSQGTSGSPLHF.

The J gene is TRBJ1-1, the V gene TRBV27; D perhaps matches TRBD1 (6 bases). Germline V gene lookup returns CDR1 MNHEY and CDR2 SMNVEV (reference sequence). The CDR3 loop spans 14 amino acids. Between the trimmed V and J ends, which lost 8 bases and 1 base, there was a span of 14 bases. CDR3 in amino acids: CASADRGANTEAFF. The CDR3 nucleotides are TGTGCCAGCGCGGACAGAGGGGCGAACACTGAAGCTTTCTTT.